This T cell receptor (beta chain) stems from a study of tissue T cells after allogeneic stem cell transplantation. General observations from the study: Anatomically similar tissues had similar TCR repertoires within each patient.

Measured with immunoSEQ multiplex PCR; TCRdb has only the in-frame clones, and not every one. The sample lists roughly 25,000 clones; less than 75% were seen once. From germline, CDR1 is MNHEY and CDR2 SVGAGI. V lost 0 bases, J lost 1 base, and 7 bases lay in between. CDR3 size: 14 residues. By share, this clone counts as medium-sized. Its antigen is as yet unknown. The receptor's source is a female donor older than 55 with lung cancer. V usage is TRBV6-5 and J usage is TRBJ2-7, with D uncertain. Here the sequenced sample was tissue from the ileum, taken at autopsy. CDR3 DNA: TGTGCCAGCAGTTACTCGTACCGATCCTACGAGCAGTACTTC. It codes for CASSYSYRSYEQYF.